The 15 T cell receptor beta chains presented below share a single source sample, sequenced in a study of tumor-infiltrating lymphocytes in primary liver carcinoma (dated by TCRdb to about 2017). TCRdb shows the sequencer as Illumina HiSeq 2500. Starting from 500 to 650 ng total RNA, TCRbeta-specific cDNA was produced by reverse transcription with a constant-region primer and ProtoScript II reverse transcriptase. TCRbeta libraries were built with three nested multiplex PCR rounds, a slightly modified ARM-PCR procedure. Each of the first two PCR rounds ran for approximately 9 cycles using multiplex TRBV1-TRBV30 forward primers together with a Cbeta reverse primer. TCRdb took the public reads, trimmed them with fastp at Q25, ran MiXCR for clone calling and kept in-frame beta chains. Every distinct CDR3 protein forms one entry, paired with its most common genes and DNA. The sample table lists 40,000 or so distinct CDR3 sequences, roughly 80% of them with a count of one. The ten top clones hold around 40% of the sample.

Without any cell sorting, total RNA and DNA were extracted together from approximately 22-30 mg of bulk tissue using the AllPrep DNA/RNA mini kit. Sequences were obtained from tumor-adjacent normal liver tissue. Every receptor here comes from a woman in her 30s with primary liver carcinoma and hepatitis B virus infection.

The chain employs TRBV6-1 and TRBJ1-2; TRBD1 might be the D (5 bases). V dropped 0 bases and J dropped 8 bases, with 13 bases sitting between them. Germline CDR1 reads MNHNS; CDR2 reads SASEGT. The CDR3 runs 14 residues. The CDR3: CASSEAKDGGGYTF. Written as DNA, the CDR3 is TGTGCCAGCAGTGAAGCTAAGGACGGGGGAGGCTACACCTTC.

In its sample, this clonotype was seen many times. J is TRBJ2-2 and V is TRBV7-9; 7 bases agree with TRBD2. The CDR3 sequence is 15 residues long. V lost 7 bases, J lost 1 base, and 6 bases stayed unmatched. Per germline, CDR1 SEHNR and CDR2 FQNEAQ (reference sequence). CDR3 in DNA: TGTGCCAGCACCTCATCGGGAGGGAACACCGGGGAGCTGTTTTTT. It encodes CASTSSGGNTGELFF.

This clonotype was seen a single time. The chain links TRBV11-2 to TRBJ2-1; 8 bases match TRBD1. The CDR3 is 15 amino acids. J gave up 7 bases and V 6 bases, and 11 bases lay outside the gene matches. Germline CDR1 is SGHAT and CDR2 is FQNNGV. The CDR3 protein is CASRYTGGRWNEQFF. The DNA of the CDR3 is TGTGCCAGCAGATATACAGGGGGGAGGTGGAATGAGCAGTTCTTC.

As to this clonotype: One end of the junction fails to match germline, which may point to a read error. The rearrangement joins TRBV11-2 to TRBJ1-1; a weak D match, TRBD1 (5 bases). The germline V gene has CDR1 SGHAT and CDR2 FQNNGV. This CDR3 region has 14 residues. This CDR3 is CASGYTRGRADAFF. CDR3 in DNA: TGTGCCAGCGGATATACAAGGGGAAGGGCTGATGCTTTCTTT.

There are a few counts of this clonotype. The chain couples TRBV7-9 to TRBJ2-1, with D perhaps TRBD1 (6 bases). V lost 4 bases to trimming and J lost 4 bases, with 20 bases between them. Germline CDR1 is SEHNR and CDR2 is FQNEAQ (reference sequence). The CDR3 covers 17 residues. The CDR3 reads CASSSHTGTSLYNEQFF. CDR3 DNA sequence: TGTGCCAGCAGCTCGCATACTGGGACAAGCCTATACAATGAGCAGTTCTTC.

Turning to this clonotype: A junction boundary mismatches the germline segment, possibly from a read error. The chain links TRBV5-8 to TRBJ2-6; D is unclear. The CDR3 consists of 16 residues. The V gene's germline CDR1 is SGHTS and CDR2 YDEGEE. This CDR3 reads CASTMTGFYGANVLTF. The CDR3, as DNA: TGCGCCAGCACCATGACGGGCTTCTACGGGGCCAACGTCCTGACTTTC.

This clonotype was recorded at least ten times. The chain couples TRBV7-8 to TRBJ2-5; 8 nucleotides match TRBD2. The germline gives CDR1 SGHVS, CDR2 FQNEAQ. Trimming cost V 5 bases and J 2 bases; bases outside gene matches: 10. The CDR3 has 16 amino acids. The CDR3 bases are TGTGCCAGCAGCCTGTTTGCGGGACTAGTTCAAGAGACCCAGTACTTC. It specifies CASSLFAGLVQETQYF.

As to this clonotype: The junction and the germline gene differ at one end; a read error may be behind it. DNA for the CDR3: TGTGCCAGCAGAATGCGGGACAGAAGACTAGCGGGAGTCCGAGAGCAGCACTTC. Its translation: CASRMRDRRLAGVREQHF. The chain is built from TRBV28 and TRBJ2-7; 12 bases align to TRBD2. This CDR3 contains 18 residues. The germline V gene encodes CDR1 MDHEN and CDR2 SYDVKM.

This rearrangement joins TRBV6-1 to TRBJ2-3; the D gene is possibly TRBD1 (5 bases). Germline assignment: CDR1 MNHNS and CDR2 SASEGT. V was pared by 3 bases and J by 4 bases, with 14 bases between. This CDR3 is built from 15 residues. The CDR3 here is CASSDSQGAADTQYF. DNA for the CDR3: TGTGCCAGCAGTGACTCCCAAGGGGCCGCAGATACGCAGTATTTT.

Of note for this clonotype: Here the CDR3 omits its conserved ending phenylalanine or tryptophan, so a read error is the likely source. This chain uses TRBV29-1 with TRBJ1-5; D remains ambiguous. CDR1 is SQVTM and CDR2 is ANQGSEA in the germline V gene. The CDR3 consists of 13 residues. The CDR3 DNA sequence: TGCAGTGTCGCTCGAGACACCGATCGGCCCCAGCATTCC. Translating it yields CSVARDTDRPQHS.

The CDR3 DNA reads as TGTGGCATCTCAGCACAGTTGGTGAGAAACACCATATATTTT. Its protein product is CGISAQLVRNTIYF. The chain joins TRBV28 to TRBJ1-3; D not resolved. This CDR3 contains 14 residues. Germline loops: CDR1 MDHEN, CDR2 SYDVKM.

This clonotype was detected ten times or more. The chain recombines TRBV6-2 or TRBV6-3 with TRBJ2-7; 9 nucleotides agree with TRBD1. Germline CDR1 and CDR2: MNHEY and SVGEGT. The V gene end was trimmed by 4 bases and the J gene end by 5 bases; junction bases not matched to a gene: 6. CDR3 length: 14 amino acids. The CDR3 spells CASSWVRTGDEQYF. The CDR3 DNA sequence: TGTGCCAGCAGTTGGGTGAGGACAGGGGACGAGCAGTACTTC.

V gene TRBV6-5 combines with J gene TRBJ1-3, with 7 bases lining up with TRBD1. The CDR3 has 14 amino acids. V shed 8 bases and J 8 bases; nucleotides not matched to a gene: 12. Germline CDR1 MNHEY, CDR2 SVGAGI. CDR3: CASVGTVLGHTIYF. CDR3 sequence (DNA): TGTGCCAGCGTGGGGACAGTGTTAGGACACACCATATATTTT.

This clonotype showed up many times. The J gene is TRBJ2-1, the V gene TRBV4-3; D call uncertain. In germline, CDR1 is LGHNA, CDR2 YSLEER. This CDR3 is 13 amino acids long. V was clipped by 0 bases and J by 4 bases, with 4 bases between them. The CDR3 region is CASSQDWYNEQFF. The CDR3 bases are TGCGCCAGCAGCCAAGATTGGTACAATGAGCAGTTCTTC.

Notes on this clonotype: This may be a read error: a much more frequent sequence differs by one nucleotide. The V gene is TRBV24-1, the J gene TRBJ2-2, with a possible D match to TRBD1 (6 bases). Germline CDR1 reads KGHDR; CDR2 reads SFDVKD. CDR3 length equals 14 residues. The CDR3 is CATGDGQYTGELFF. The CDR3 region has the DNA TGTGCCACCGGTGACGGACAGTACACCGGGGAGCTGTTTTTT.